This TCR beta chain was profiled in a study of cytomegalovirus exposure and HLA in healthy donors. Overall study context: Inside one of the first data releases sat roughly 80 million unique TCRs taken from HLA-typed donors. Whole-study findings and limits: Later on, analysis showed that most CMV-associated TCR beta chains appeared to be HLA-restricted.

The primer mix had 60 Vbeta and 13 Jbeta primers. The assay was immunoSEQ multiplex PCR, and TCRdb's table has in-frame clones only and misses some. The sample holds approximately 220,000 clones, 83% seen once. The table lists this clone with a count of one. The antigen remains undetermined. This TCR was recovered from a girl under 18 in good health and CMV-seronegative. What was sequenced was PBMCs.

CDR3 loop: CASMAGEMIYEQYF. The CDR3 DNA is TGTGCCAGCATGGCAGGGGAAATGATCTACGAGCAGTACTTC. J is TRBJ2-7 and V is TRBV6-5; D is perhaps TRBD1 (6 bases). CDR1 MNHEY and CDR2 SVGAGI come from the germline V gene. There are 14 residues in the CDR3. V lost 7 bases to trimming and J lost 3 bases, with 16 bases between them.